These 6 T cell receptor beta chains originate from one sample sequenced in a study of CD4 T cells in relation to SARS-CoV-2 and coronaviruses. TCRdb's copy holds only in-frame clones and misses some; the assay was immunoSEQ multiplex PCR. The sample lists fewer than 20,000 clones; around 77% were seen once. These receptors have no known antigen. CD4+ T cells from unexposed donors were obtained before the COVID-19 pandemic (2011-2018). After around nine days of culture, CD4+ T cells were isolated. The sequencing sample was made of CD4+ T cells from PBMCs, cultured in vitro. Receptors were obtained from a human donor in good health.

The chain uses TRBV27 and TRBJ2-5, with D perhaps being TRBD1 or TRBD2 (5 bases each). Trimming cost V 5 bases and J 5 bases, with 12 bases left between them. Germline CDR1 MNHEY, CDR2 SMNVEV (reference sequence). The CDR3 loop spans 13 amino acids. This chain's CDR3 is CASSRDRDETQYF. CDR3 sequence (DNA): TGTGCCAGCAGTAGGGACCGTGACGAGACCCAGTACTTC.

This clone was seen once. V and J are TRBV2 and TRBJ1-2; 7 positions agree with TRBD1. Germline V gives CDR1 SNHLY, CDR2 FYNNEI. Trimming at V came to 3 bases and at J to 2 bases, leaving 9 bases not matched to a gene. The length of the CDR3 is 16 residues. The CDR3 coding sequence is TGTGCCAGCAGTGAGTTTTCAGGGGGTGAGAACTATGGCTACACCTTC. Its translation: CASSEFSGGENYGYTF.

The rearrangement links TRBV3-1 (or the pseudogene TRBV3-2) to TRBJ1-1; 9 nucleotides align to TRBD1. Germline V gene sequence: CDR1 LGHDT, CDR2 YNNKEL (reference sequence). The CDR3 is 15 residues long. Trimming removed 3 bases from V and 3 bases from J; junction bases left unmatched: 5. The CDR3: CASSQARDRDTEAFF. CDR3 nucleotides: TGTGCCAGCAGCCAGGCACGGGACAGGGACACTGAAGCTTTCTTT.

V gene TRBV10-3 combines with J gene TRBJ2-7, with TRBD1 identical over 8 bases. V lost 6 bases to trimming and J lost 3 bases; unmatched junction nucleotides: 7. The germline V gene has CDR1 ENHRY and CDR2 SYGVKD. The CDR3 spans 14 residues. The CDR3 DNA reads as TGTGCCATCAGCCCCCCGGACAGGGTCTACGAGCAGTACTTC. Its protein product is CAISPPDRVYEQYF.

The rearrangement uses TRBV28 and TRBJ2-5, with D possibly being TRBD2 (5 bases). Per the germline V gene, CDR1 is MDHEN and CDR2 is SYDVKM. The CDR3 sequence is 15 residues long. Trimming pared 7 bases from V and 1 base from J, leaving 16 bases between. CDR3 region: CASTRSGTLQETQYF. The CDR3 DNA sequence: TGTGCCAGCACGAGGAGCGGCACTCTCCAAGAGACCCAGTACTTC.

The rearrangement uses TRBV2 and TRBJ1-1; D unresolved. There are 12 residues in the CDR3. The V and J ends lost 8 bases and 5 bases respectively, with 12 bases between them. CDR1 is SNHLY and CDR2 is FYNNEI in the germline V gene. This CDR3 is CASGPEDTEAFF. CDR3 in DNA: TGTGCCAGCGGTCCGGAGGATACTGAAGCTTTCTTT.